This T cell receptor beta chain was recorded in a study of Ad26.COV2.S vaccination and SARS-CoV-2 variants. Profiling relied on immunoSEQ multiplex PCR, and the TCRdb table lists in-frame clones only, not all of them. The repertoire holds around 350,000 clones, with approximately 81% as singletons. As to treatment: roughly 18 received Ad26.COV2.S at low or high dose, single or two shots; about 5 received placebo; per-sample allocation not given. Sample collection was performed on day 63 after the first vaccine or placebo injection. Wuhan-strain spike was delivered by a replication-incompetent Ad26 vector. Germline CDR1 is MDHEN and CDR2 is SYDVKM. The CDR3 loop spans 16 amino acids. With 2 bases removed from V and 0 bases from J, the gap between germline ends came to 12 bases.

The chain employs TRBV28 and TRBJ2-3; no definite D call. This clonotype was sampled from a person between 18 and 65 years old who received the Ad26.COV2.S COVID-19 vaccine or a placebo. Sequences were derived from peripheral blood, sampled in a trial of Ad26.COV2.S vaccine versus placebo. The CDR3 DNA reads TGTGCCAGCAGTTTAGGTATCCAGACTAGCACAGATACGCAGTATTTT. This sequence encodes CASSLGIQTSTDTQYF.